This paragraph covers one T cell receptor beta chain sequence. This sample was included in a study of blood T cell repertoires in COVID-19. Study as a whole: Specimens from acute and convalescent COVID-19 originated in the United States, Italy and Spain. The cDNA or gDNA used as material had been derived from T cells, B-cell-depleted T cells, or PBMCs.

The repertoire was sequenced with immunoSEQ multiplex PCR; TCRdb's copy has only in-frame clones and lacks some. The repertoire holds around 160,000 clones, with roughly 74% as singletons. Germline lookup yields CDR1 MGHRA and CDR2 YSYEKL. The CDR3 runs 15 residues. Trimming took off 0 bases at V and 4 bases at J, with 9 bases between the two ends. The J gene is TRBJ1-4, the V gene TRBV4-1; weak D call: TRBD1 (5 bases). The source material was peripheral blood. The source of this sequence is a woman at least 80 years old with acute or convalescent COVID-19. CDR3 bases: TGCGCCAGCAGCCAAGATGGGGCAGGTAATGAAAAACTGTTTTTT. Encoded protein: CASSQDGAGNEKLFF.